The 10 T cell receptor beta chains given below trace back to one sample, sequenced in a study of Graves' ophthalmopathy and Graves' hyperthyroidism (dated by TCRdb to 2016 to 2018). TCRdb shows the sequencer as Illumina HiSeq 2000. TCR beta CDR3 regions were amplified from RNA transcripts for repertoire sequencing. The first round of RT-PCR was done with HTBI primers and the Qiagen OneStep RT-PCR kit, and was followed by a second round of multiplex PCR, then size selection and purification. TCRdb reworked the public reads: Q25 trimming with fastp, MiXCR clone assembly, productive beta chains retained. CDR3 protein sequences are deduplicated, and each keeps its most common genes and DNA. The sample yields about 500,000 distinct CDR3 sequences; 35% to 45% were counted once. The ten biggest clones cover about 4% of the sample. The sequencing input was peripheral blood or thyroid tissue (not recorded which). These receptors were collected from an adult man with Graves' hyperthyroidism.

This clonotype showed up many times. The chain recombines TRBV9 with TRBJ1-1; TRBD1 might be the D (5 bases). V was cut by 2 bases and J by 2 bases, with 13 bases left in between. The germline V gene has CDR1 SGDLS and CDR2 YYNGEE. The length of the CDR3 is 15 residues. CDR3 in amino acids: CASSVGSGDNTEAFF. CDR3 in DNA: TGTGCCAGCAGCGTGGGCAGTGGGGACAACACTGAAGCTTTCTTT. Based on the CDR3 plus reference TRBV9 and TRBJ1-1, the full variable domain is DSGVTQTPKHLITATGQRVTLRCSPRSGDLSVYWYQQSLDQGLQFLIQYYNGEERAKGNILERFSAQQFPDLHSELNLSSLELGDSALYFCASSVGSGDNTEAFFGQGTRLTVV.

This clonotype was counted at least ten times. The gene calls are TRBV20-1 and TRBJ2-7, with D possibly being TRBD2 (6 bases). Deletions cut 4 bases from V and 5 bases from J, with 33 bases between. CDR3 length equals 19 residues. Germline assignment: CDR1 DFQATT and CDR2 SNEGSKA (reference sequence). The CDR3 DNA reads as TGCAGTGCTACAGGATTGGGACTCCCTCGGGGCCGGCGTGGAGACGAGCAGTACTTC. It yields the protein CSATGLGLPRGRRGDEQYF.

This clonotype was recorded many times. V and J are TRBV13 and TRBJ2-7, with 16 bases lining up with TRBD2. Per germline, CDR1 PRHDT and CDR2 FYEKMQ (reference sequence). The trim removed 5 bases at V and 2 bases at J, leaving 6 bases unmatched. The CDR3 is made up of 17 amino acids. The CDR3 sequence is CASSPGLAGGPAYEQYF. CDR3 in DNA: TGTGCCAGCAGCCCGGGACTAGCGGGAGGGCCAGCCTACGAGCAGTACTTC.

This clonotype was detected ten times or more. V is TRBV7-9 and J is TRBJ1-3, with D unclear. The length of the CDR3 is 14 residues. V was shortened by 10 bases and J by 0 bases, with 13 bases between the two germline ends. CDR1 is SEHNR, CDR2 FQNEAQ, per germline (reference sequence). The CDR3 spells CATVGGPSGNTIYF. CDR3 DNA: TGTGCCACCGTGGGCGGCCCCTCTGGAAACACCATATATTTT.

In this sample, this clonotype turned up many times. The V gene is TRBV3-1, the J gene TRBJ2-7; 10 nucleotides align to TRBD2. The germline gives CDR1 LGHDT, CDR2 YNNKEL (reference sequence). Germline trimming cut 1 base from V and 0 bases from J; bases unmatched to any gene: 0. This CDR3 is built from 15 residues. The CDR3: CASSQGTSGSYEQYF. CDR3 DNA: TGTGCCAGCAGCCAAGGGACTAGCGGCTCCTACGAGCAGTACTTC.

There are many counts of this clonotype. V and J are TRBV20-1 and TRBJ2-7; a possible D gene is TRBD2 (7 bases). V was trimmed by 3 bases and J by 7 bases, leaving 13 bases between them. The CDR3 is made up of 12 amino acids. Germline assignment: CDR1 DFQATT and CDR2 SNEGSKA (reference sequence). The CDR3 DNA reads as TGCAGTGCTAGTGGGGGGGCCTTAGAGCAGTACTTC. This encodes CSASGGALEQYF.

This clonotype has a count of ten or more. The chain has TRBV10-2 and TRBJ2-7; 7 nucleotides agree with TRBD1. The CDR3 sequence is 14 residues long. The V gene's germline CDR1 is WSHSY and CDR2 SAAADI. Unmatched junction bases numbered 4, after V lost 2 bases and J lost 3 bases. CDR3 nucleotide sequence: TGCGCCAGCAGTGAGGACAGGGCGCACTACGAGCAGTACTTC. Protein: CASSEDRAHYEQYF.

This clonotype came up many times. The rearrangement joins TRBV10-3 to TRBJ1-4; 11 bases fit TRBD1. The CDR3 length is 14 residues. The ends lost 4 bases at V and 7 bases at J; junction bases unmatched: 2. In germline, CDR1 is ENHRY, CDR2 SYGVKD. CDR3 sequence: CAISGTGGREKLFF. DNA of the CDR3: TGTGCCATCAGTGGGACAGGGGGCCGTGAAAAACTGTTTTTT.

CDR3 amino acids: CSAKEMGGQETQYF. CDR3 bases: TGCAGTGCTAAGGAGATGGGGGGCCAAGAGACCCAGTACTTC. The rearrangement links TRBV20-1 to TRBJ2-5; possible D gene TRBD2, 6 bases. Between the trimmed V and J ends, which lost 4 bases and 1 base, there was a span of 13 bases. The CDR3 loop spans 14 amino acids. Germline-derived CDR1 and CDR2 are DFQATT and SNEGSKA (reference sequence).

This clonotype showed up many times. In nucleotides, the CDR3 is TGTGCCAGCAGCTTAGGGTCTGGCGGGAGGAACCAAGAGACCCAGTACTTC. It translates to CASSLGSGGRNQETQYF. This chain joins TRBV7-8 and TRBJ2-5; 8 nucleotides align to TRBD2. Germline assignment: CDR1 SGHVS and CDR2 FQNEAQ. The CDR3 has 17 residues. The V gene end was trimmed by 1 base and the J gene end by 0 bases; junction bases not matched to a gene: 7.